Each of the 32 T cell receptor beta chains below was sequenced from the same sample in a study of cytomegalovirus exposure and HLA in healthy donors. 60 Vbeta and 13 Jbeta primers were used in PCR. Sequencing used immunoSEQ multiplex PCR; TCRdb keeps in-frame clones, though not all of them. Here the sample spans 130,000 or so clones, around two thirds being singletons. The sequencing input was PBMCs. Receptor source: a woman aged 40-49 years in good health and CMV-seronegative.

The chain combines TRBV7-9 with TRBJ2-5; 7 positions agree with TRBD2. The CDR3 extends over 13 amino acids. The germline V gene encodes CDR1 SEHNR and CDR2 FQNEAQ (reference sequence). The V gene end was trimmed by 4 bases and the J gene end by 3 bases; junction bases not matched to a gene: 2. The CDR3 nucleotides are TGTGCCAGCAGCTCAAGCGGGGAAGAGACCCAGTACTTC. It is translated as CASSSSGEETQYF.

V usage is TRBV5-1 and J usage is TRBJ2-2; no clear D. This CDR3 comprises 15 residues. Per germline, CDR1 SGHRS and CDR2 YFSETQ. The V end lost 1 base, the J end lost 0 bases, and 7 bases lay between the germline ends. CDR3 in amino acids: CASSLRVSNTGELFF. DNA for the CDR3: TGCGCCAGCAGCTTGCGGGTCTCGAACACCGGGGAGCTGTTTTTT.

J is TRBJ1-3 and V is TRBV2; D perhaps matches TRBD1 (6 bases). CDR3 length equals 16 residues. CDR1 and CDR2 (germline): SNHLY, FYNNEI. V was clipped by 6 bases and J by 0 bases, with 15 bases between them. The CDR3 DNA follows: TGTGCCAGCAGCGGACAGCTCCCTAGCTCTGGAAACACCATATATTTT. It specifies CASSGQLPSSGNTIYF. Together with reference TRBV2 and TRBJ1-3, the CDR3 gives the full variable domain: EPEVTQTPSHQVTQMGQEVILRCVPISNHLYFYWYRQILGQKVEFLVSFYNNEISEKSEIFDDQFSVERPDGSNFTLKIRSTKLEDSAMYFCASSGQLPSSGNTIYFGEGSWLTVV.

The chain carries TRBV4-2 and TRBJ2-2; 7 bases line up with TRBD1. This CDR3 is 16 amino acids long. Germline lookup yields CDR1 LGHNA and CDR2 YNFKEQ. Trimming took 6 bases from V and 5 from J; bases not matched to a gene: 12. The CDR3 nucleotides read TGTGCCAGCAGACCGCCGGGACAGTCGTTAACCGGGGAGCTGTTTTTT. Translating it yields CASRPPGQSLTGELFF.

The V call is TRBV19, the J call TRBJ2-1, with no clear D. Germline loops: CDR1 LNHDA, CDR2 SQIVND (reference sequence). CDR3 size: 14 residues. The V end lost 1 base, the J end lost 9 bases, and 13 bases lay between the germline ends. CDR3 protein: CASSIALLVGEQFF. The CDR3 bases are TGTGCCAGTAGTATAGCACTACTGGTGGGTGAGCAGTTCTTC.

This clone was recorded once. The chain recombines TRBV29-1 with TRBJ1-2; 10 bases fit TRBD1. The CDR3 is 16 residues long. V was clipped by 4 bases and J by 7 bases; unmatched bases: 15. Germline values: CDR1 SQVTM, CDR2 ANQGSEA. The CDR3 spells CSVGGTGAVVVSGYTF. The CDR3 region has the DNA TGCAGCGTTGGAGGGACAGGGGCAGTAGTGGTTAGTGGCTACACCTTC.

The chain employs TRBV7-2 and TRBJ2-7; 8 positions match TRBD2. The germline CDR1 and CDR2 sequences are SGHTA and FQGNSA. V shed 4 bases and J 6 bases; nucleotides not matched to a gene: 11. This CDR3 has 15 residues. The CDR3 nucleotides read TGTGCCAGCAGCTACCGGGGGGGCCAAGCCTCCGAGCAGTACTTC. As protein: CASSYRGGQASEQYF.

There are a few counts of this clone. This chain links TRBV5-6 with TRBJ1-4, with 12 bases fitting TRBD1. CDR1 SGHDT and CDR2 YYEEEE come from the germline V gene. CDR3 length: 18 residues. V lost 1 base and J lost 3; bases outside the gene matches: 7. The DNA for the CDR3 is TGTGCCAGCAGCTTGTACGGGACAGGGGGCGCAGCTAATGAAAAACTGTTTTTT. Translation gives CASSLYGTGGAANEKLFF.

The CDR3 protein is CAWDTDSLVNTEAFF. DNA for the CDR3: TGTGCCTGGGATACTGACAGCCTGGTGAACACTGAAGCTTTCTTT. V usage is TRBV30 and J usage is TRBJ1-1; tentatively, D is TRBD1 (5 bases). Trimming removed 5 bases from V and 0 bases from J, with 16 bases in between. Germline loops: CDR1 GTSNPN, CDR2 SVGIG (reference sequence). The CDR3 has 15 amino acids.

V and J are TRBV5-4 and TRBJ2-7; D possibly corresponds to TRBD1 (5 bases). Trimming removed 4 bases at V and 1 base at J, with 6 bases between. This CDR3 comprises 12 residues. Germline CDR1 SGHNT, CDR2 YYREEE (reference sequence). CDR3 loop: CASSDSSYEQYF. In DNA, the CDR3 is TGTGCCAGCAGCGACAGTTCCTACGAGCAGTACTTC. Filled out from reference TRBV5-4 and TRBJ2-7, the complete variable domain reads ETGVTQSPTHLIKTRGQQVTLRCSSQSGHNTVSWYQQALGQGPQFIFQYYREEENGRGNFPPRFSGLQFPNYSSELNVNALELDDSALYLCASSDSSYEQYFGPGTRLTVT.

The CDR3 reads CASSLAGTVGHGYTF. The CDR3 DNA is TGCGCCAGCAGCCTAGCCGGGACAGTAGGGCATGGCTACACCTTC. V and J are TRBV5-1 and TRBJ1-2; 7 bases match TRBD1. After removal of 4 bases from V and 6 bases from J, the junction contained 12 bases not matched to a gene. The CDR3 has 15 residues. Germline lookup yields CDR1 SGHRS and CDR2 YFSETQ.

There are a few counts of this clone. The CDR3 loop is CASSFTGLYGYTF. The DNA of the CDR3 is TGTGCCAGTAGTTTCACAGGGCTCTATGGCTACACCTTC. This chain connects TRBV19 to TRBJ1-2, with D possibly matching TRBD1 (6 bases). V was cut by 5 bases and J by 4 bases, with 11 bases left in between. The length of the CDR3 is 13 residues. Germline V gene lookup returns CDR1 LNHDA and CDR2 SQIVND (reference sequence). The whole variable domain, filled in from reference TRBV19 and TRBJ1-2, reads DGGITQSPKYLFRKEGQNVTLSCEQNLNHDAMYWYRQDPGQGLRLIYYSQIVNDFQKGDIAEGYSVSREKKESFPLTVTSAQKNPTAFYLCASSFTGLYGYTFGSGTRLTVV.

This chain connects TRBV28 to TRBJ1-4, with 10 nucleotides matching TRBD1. The J segment lost 8 bases and the V segment lost 5 bases, leaving 5 bases of the junction unmatched. This CDR3 has 14 residues. The germline gives CDR1 MDHEN, CDR2 SYDVKM. DNA for the CDR3: TGTGCCAGCAGTCCGGGACAGGGGTGGGAAAAACTGTTTTTT. This sequence encodes CASSPGQGWEKLFF.

The chain couples TRBV29-1 to TRBJ2-3, with D perhaps TRBD1 (5 bases). The CDR3 has 12 residues. The V gene's germline CDR1 is SQVTM and CDR2 ANQGSEA. V lost 5 bases and J lost 0, with 6 bases in between. CDR3 coding DNA: TGCAGCGTTAGACAGAGCACAGATACGCAGTATTTT. Translation gives CSVRQSTDTQYF.

The chain recombines TRBV4-2 with TRBJ1-2; D is perhaps TRBD1 (6 bases). V gave up 3 bases and J gave up 4 bases, with 9 bases separating them. The germline gives CDR1 LGHNA, CDR2 YNFKEQ. The CDR3 runs to 13 residues. This chain's CDR3 is CASSQTDSYGYTF. Written as DNA, the CDR3 is TGTGCCAGCAGCCAGACGGACAGCTATGGCTACACCTTC.

V gene TRBV19 combines with J gene TRBJ2-5; TRBD2 aligns across 12 bases. The length of the CDR3 is 15 residues. Germline V gene lookup returns CDR1 LNHDA and CDR2 SQIVND (reference sequence). V shed 5 bases, J shed 4 bases, and the junction held 5 bases outside the gene matches. CDR3 nucleotides: TGTGCCAGTAGTCCGACTAGCGGGGGAGGAGAGACCCAGTACTTC. This gives the protein CASSPTSGGGETQYF.

This clone was seen a single time. A read error may account for a junction end that differs from germline. V usage is TRBV6-1 and J usage is TRBJ2-3; tentatively, D is TRBD2 (6 bases). The CDR3 covers 13 residues. Germline V gives CDR1 MNHNS, CDR2 SASEGT. The CDR3 protein is CASSEFTGGYYHF. CDR3 coding DNA: TGTGCCAGCAGTGAGTTCACAGGAGGGTACTACCATTTT.

The chain combines TRBV2 with TRBJ1-5; D ambiguous. CDR3 size: 14 residues. The V and J ends lost 4 bases and 0 bases respectively, with 7 bases between them. Germline lookup yields CDR1 SNHLY and CDR2 FYNNEI. In DNA, the CDR3 is TGTGCCAGCAGTGCAGTGAATAGCAATCAGCCCCAGCATTTT. It encodes CASSAVNSNQPQHF.

There are a few counts of this clone. The chain joins TRBV5-8 to TRBJ2-2; TRBD2 agrees at 7 bases. This CDR3 contains 12 residues. Germline V gene data show CDR1 as SGHTS and CDR2 as YDEGEE. The V segment lost 3 bases and the J segment 7 bases; nucleotides outside the gene matches: 0. The CDR3 is CASSWDYGELFF. In DNA form, the CDR3 reads TGTGCCAGCAGCTGGGACTACGGGGAGCTGTTTTTT.

The rearrangement uses TRBV11-2 and TRBJ1-1; 7 nucleotides line up with TRBD1. CDR3 length: 14 amino acids. Germline-derived CDR1 and CDR2 are SGHAT and FQNNGV. The ends lost 6 bases at V and 2 bases at J; junction bases unmatched: 6. The CDR3 DNA follows: TGTGCCAGCAGTTTCAACAGGGGAAACACTGAAGCTTTCTTT. This encodes CASSFNRGNTEAFF. Full variable domain (rest looked up from reference TRBV11-2 and TRBJ1-1): EAGVAQSPRYKIIEKRQSVAFWCNPISGHATLYWYQQILGQGPKLLIQFQNNGVVDDSQLPKDRFSAERLKGVDSTLKIQPAKLEDSAVYLCASSFNRGNTEAFFGQGTRLTVV.

This clone has just one count. The V and J genes are TRBV7-9 and TRBJ1-4, with 7 bases identical to TRBD1. Trimming took 1 base from V and 7 from J; bases not matched to a gene: 6. The CDR3 length is 15 residues. Germline CDR1 reads SEHNR; CDR2 reads FQNEAQ (reference sequence). CDR3 in amino acids: CASSLGDTGVEKLFF. The CDR3 coding sequence is TGTGCCAGCAGCTTAGGGGATACAGGGGTTGAAAAACTGTTTTTT. Full variable domain (outside the CDR3, taken from reference TRBV7-9 and TRBJ1-4): DTGVSQNPRHKITKRGQNVTFRCDPISEHNRLYWYRQTLGQGPEFLTYFQNEAQLEKSRLLSDRFSAERPKGSFSTLEIQRTEQGDSAMYLCASSLGDTGVEKLFFGSGTQLSVL.

The chain employs TRBV2 and TRBJ1-2; a possible D gene is TRBD1 (6 bases). The germline V gene encodes CDR1 SNHLY and CDR2 FYNNEI. V was shortened by 5 bases and J by 6 bases, with 16 bases between the two germline ends. This CDR3 region has 14 residues. The CDR3 DNA is TGTGCCAGCAGTCCCGTTGGGGCAGGGGATGGCTACACCTTC. Amino acid sequence: CASSPVGAGDGYTF.

This chain joins TRBV6-6 and TRBJ2-1; 7 bases fit TRBD1. CDR3 length equals 15 residues. In germline, CDR1 is MNHNY, CDR2 SVGAGI (reference sequence). V lost 5 bases to trimming and J lost 3 bases; unmatched junction nucleotides: 7. CDR3 sequence: CASSMGQSIYNEQFF. In nucleotides, the CDR3 is TGTGCCAGCAGTATGGGACAGAGTATCTACAATGAGCAGTTCTTC.

The chain combines TRBV7-3 with TRBJ1-2; D is perhaps TRBD1 (6 bases). The CDR3 totals 17 residues. Per germline, CDR1 SGHTA and CDR2 FQGTGA. V lost 3 bases, J lost 8 bases, and 25 bases lay in between. CDR3 sequence: CASSLTGPKPSGVGYTF. In DNA, the CDR3 is TGTGCCAGCAGCTTGACAGGCCCCAAACCTTCAGGGGTAGGCTACACCTTC.

This chain uses TRBV4-1 with TRBJ2-5; 7 nucleotides agree with TRBD1. In germline, CDR1 is MGHRA, CDR2 YSYEKL. This CDR3 has 14 amino acids. Trimming cost V 1 base and J 3 bases; bases outside gene matches: 2. In DNA form, the CDR3 reads TGCGCCAGCAGCCAAGGGGACAGAGAAGAGACCCAGTACTTC. It encodes CASSQGDREETQYF.

This clone was counted between two and nine times. The rearrangement joins TRBV4-1 to TRBJ1-1; a possible D gene is TRBD1 (6 bases). The CDR3 runs 16 residues. The V gene lost 0 bases and the J gene lost 3 bases, with 14 bases spanning the gap. Germline V lookup: CDR1 MGHRA, CDR2 YSYEKL. CDR3 residues: CASSQDGRGGDTEAFF. CDR3 DNA sequence: TGCGCCAGCAGCCAAGATGGCAGGGGAGGGGACACTGAAGCTTTCTTT.

The J gene is TRBJ2-5, the V gene TRBV4-2; 7 bases are a match to TRBD2. Germline lookup yields CDR1 LGHNA and CDR2 YNFKEQ. The V and J ends lost 1 base and 0 bases, in that order; junction bases with no gene match: 5. The length of the CDR3 is 16 residues. CDR3 DNA sequence: TGTGCCAGCAGCCAAGGTGGCCTAGCGGACCAAGAGACCCAGTACTTC. Translating it yields CASSQGGLADQETQYF.

V gene TRBV18 combines with J gene TRBJ1-1, with a weak D call TRBD1 (5 bases). The CDR3 contains 13 residues. Germline V gene sequence: CDR1 KGHSH, CDR2 LQKENI. Trimming took off 1 base at V and 8 bases at J, with 11 bases between the two ends. CDR3 loop: CASSPQGDSEAFF. The CDR3 bases are TGTGCCAGCTCACCACAGGGCGACAGCGAAGCTTTCTTT.

The genes are TRBV19 and TRBJ1-5; 9 bases are a match to TRBD1. CDR1 is LNHDA and CDR2 is SQIVND in the germline V gene (reference sequence). The CDR3 is 15 residues long. The trim removed 2 bases at V and 7 bases at J, leaving 6 bases unmatched. The CDR3 protein is CASSITGGRGQPQHF. DNA of the CDR3: TGTGCCAGTAGTATAACAGGGGGCCGTGGGCAGCCCCAGCATTTT.

This sequence joins TRBV27 and TRBJ1-1; 7 nucleotides align to TRBD1. The trim removed 2 bases at V and 5 bases at J, leaving 14 bases unmatched. Germline-derived CDR1 and CDR2 are MNHEY and SMNVEV (reference sequence). The length of the CDR3 is 17 residues. CDR3 region: CASSLMGPDRVGTEAFF. In nucleotides, the CDR3 is TGTGCCAGCAGTTTAATGGGCCCAGACAGGGTAGGGACTGAAGCTTTCTTT.

The genes are TRBV5-4 and TRBJ1-2, with D possibly matching TRBD1 (6 bases). Germline CDR1 SGHNT, CDR2 YYREEE (reference sequence). The CDR3 is made up of 14 amino acids. V dropped 0 bases and J dropped 4 bases, with 10 bases sitting between them. The CDR3 coding sequence is TGTGCCAGCAGCTTGGGACAGGACGTCTATGGCTACACCTTC. Protein product: CASSLGQDVYGYTF.

There are a few counts of this clone. The chain carries TRBV19 and TRBJ2-4, with 8 nucleotides matching TRBD1. Trimming cost V 5 bases and J 1 base; bases outside gene matches: 4. The CDR3 is 15 residues long. The germline gives CDR1 LNHDA, CDR2 SQIVND (reference sequence). The CDR3 loop is CASSPQGAAKNIQYF. The CDR3 DNA reads as TGTGCCAGTAGTCCGCAGGGGGCTGCCAAAAACATTCAGTACTTC. The whole variable domain, filled in from reference TRBV19 and TRBJ2-4, reads DGGITQSPKYLFRKEGQNVTLSCEQNLNHDAMYWYRQDPGQGLRLIYYSQIVNDFQKGDIAEGYSVSREKKESFPLTVTSAQKNPTAFYLCASSPQGAAKNIQYFGAGTRLSVL.